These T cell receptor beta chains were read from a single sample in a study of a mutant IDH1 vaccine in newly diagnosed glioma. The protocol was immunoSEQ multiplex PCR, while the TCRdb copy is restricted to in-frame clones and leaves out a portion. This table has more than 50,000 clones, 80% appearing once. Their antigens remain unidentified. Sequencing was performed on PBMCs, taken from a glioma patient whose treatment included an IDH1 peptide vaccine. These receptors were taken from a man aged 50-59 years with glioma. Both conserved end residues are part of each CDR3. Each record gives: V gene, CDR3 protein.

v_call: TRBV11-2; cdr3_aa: CASTTGALGEQYF
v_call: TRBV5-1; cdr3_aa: CASSRRWGDEQYF
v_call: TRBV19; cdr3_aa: CASTGLVGYTF
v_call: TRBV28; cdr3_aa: CASSWAGSYEQYF
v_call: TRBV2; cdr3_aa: CASRGDTGNTIYF
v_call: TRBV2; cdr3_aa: CASSEGTQYF
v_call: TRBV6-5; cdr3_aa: CASSYTGSNQPQHF
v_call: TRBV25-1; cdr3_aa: CASSELPDSRRGYTF
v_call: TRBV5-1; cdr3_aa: CASSLVPGLGNIQYF
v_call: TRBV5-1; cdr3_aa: CASSLGGANEKLFF
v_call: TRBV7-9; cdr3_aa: CASSLAGGAGYGYTF
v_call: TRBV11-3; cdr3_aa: CASGPGGSNTEAFF
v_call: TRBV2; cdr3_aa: CASSAGLTGEQYF
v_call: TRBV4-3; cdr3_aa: CASSPSSGNYGYTF
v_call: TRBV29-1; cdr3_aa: CSVIRSPGGNEQFF
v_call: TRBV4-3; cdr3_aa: CASSQEYTVRHNEQFF
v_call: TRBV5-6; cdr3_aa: CASDRGYGYTF
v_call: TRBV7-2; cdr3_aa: CASSLMYEQYF
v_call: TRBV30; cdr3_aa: CAWSVRDRDAFF
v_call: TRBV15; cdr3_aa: CATSRATPETQYF
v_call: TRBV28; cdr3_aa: CVSEGGTSEQYF
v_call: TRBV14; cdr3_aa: CASSRYNEQFF
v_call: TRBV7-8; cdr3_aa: CASSLSGRDNSPLHF
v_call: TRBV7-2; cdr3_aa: CASRDAGAGGEKLFF
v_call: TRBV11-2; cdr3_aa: CASSKDRGRNQPQHF
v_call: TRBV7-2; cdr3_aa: CASSLGQVNSPLHF
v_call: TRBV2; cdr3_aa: CASSEYTGDQPQHF